This record concerns one T cell receptor (beta chain) sequence. The clone's antigen remains unknown. No base quality information exists; no much larger clone differs at one position. The data stem from a study of shared clonotypes between healthy human individuals (TCRdb year 2020). Notes on the research overall: A couple of women and a few men aged 18 to 49 years were included in the cohort. For each donor, three plates each were used for CD4 naive and CD4 memory, two plates were used for CD8 naive, and one plate was used for CD8 memory. The study deeply sequenced blood TCR repertoires of about 5 healthy adults to estimate repertoire size and the extent of clonotype sharing between individuals. Different laboratories and diverse techniques were used to prepare libraries and sequence TCR repertoires, to increase sequencing depth and limit assay-specific biases. Between about 0.8 and 8.9 billion PBMCs per donor were obtained by leukapheresis. Overall results and qualifications from the work: Compared with non-shared clonotypes, the clonotypes found in all four sorted-subset donors had higher generation probabilities. About 4.5% of naive CD4, 3.5% of naive CD8, 2.3% of memory CD4, and 0.4% of memory CD8 clonotypes were shared across a few donors. Sampling was restricted to blood, and TCR repertoires in tissue are likely to differ from TCR repertoires in blood. Estimated clonotype richness was generally larger for naive than for memory subsets. Even with the large sequencing depth, rarefaction of the sorted-subset datasets indicated that sequencing was incomplete. The small number of donors limited the genetic and exposure-history diversity represented. Based on pairwise subsampling, the degree of clonotype sharing among donors was expected to be affected by sequencing depth.

Healthy HIV-negative adults with no recently reported acute infections or vaccinations were included as donors. Every donor was a Caucasian adult residing in Nashville, Tennessee, USA. Magnetic negative selection was used to enrich CD4+ T cells, after which naive cells were positively selected on CD45RA and the negative fraction became the memory subset. Blood was collected by leukapheresis, and PBMCs were isolated by Ficoll-Histopaque density gradient centrifugation and then cryopreserved in liquid nitrogen vapor phase. Analytical flow cytometry was used to check the purity and quantity of each magnetically sorted T cell population. Genomic DNA was isolated from every sorted fraction and measured by UV absorbance on a Nanodrop 2000c. Using the deep immunoSEQ assay, TCR CDR3 regions were amplified from genomic DNA by multiplex PCR. Genomic DNA extracted from each cell subset was distributed evenly over all wells of several immunoSEQ 96-well plates, and each plate served as one replicate. For sorted subsets, roughly 200 ng of genomic DNA, equivalent to 25,000 to 35,000 T cell genomes, went into each replicate PCR. Purified libraries were quantified with a Qubit 3.0 fluorometer, sized on a Bioanalyzer 2100, and re-quantified with the KAPA Library Quantification kit. Each immunoSEQ 96-well plate was sequenced on its own single-read 150-cycle Illumina NextSeq 550 flow cell. The paper's processing steps were these. Because the immunoSEQ output held only junctional sequences and lacked quality scores, the filtering could not match the filtering applied to full-length reads. To assign V/J genes and CDR3, sequences were annotated using PyIR, a Python wrapper for IgBLAST v1.9, with IMGT germline references. Any read was removed if the V/J assignment was weak (E-value above 1e-6), the CDR3 was missing, or the read contained stop codons, out-of-frame junctions, or ambiguous translated residues. V3J clonotypes were defined as sequences sharing an identical inferred V gene, J gene, and CDR3 amino acid sequence. Percentage overlap between repertoires was calculated by dividing the number of shared unique clonotypes by the size of the smaller repertoire. Three approaches were used to assess repertoire richness: RTK rarefaction, the Chao1 estimator, and Recon v2.1 estimates of unobserved clonotypes. Generation probabilities for all TCRbeta clonotypes obtained by the gDNA method from a handful of donors were computed using OLGA. TCRdb retrieved this table from immuneACCESS and kept in-frame rearrangements only. Not all clones are present; in checked studies, unresolved V genes account for under half, and no reason is known for the remainder. V and J calls and clone size come straight from that table; D and trimming were deduced from the DNA. For this sample there are a few million clones; approximately 95% appear just once. The top ten constitute more than 0.1% of the sample.

Inclusive of the bounding cysteine and phenylalanine, the CDR3 is 15 residues long. The retained sequence is limited to the CDR3, 45 bases, with the frame set at the first base. CDR1 and CDR2 are read off the germline V gene as MNHNS and SASEGT. V lost 2 bases and J lost 0 bases; the stretch between them is 10 bases long. The receptor was isolated from a man aged 18 to 29 in good health. Input material: naive CD4+ T cells sorted from blood. Read against the paper, the sample's cell subset or site label means: CD45RA+ positively selected. The rearranged chain carries TRBV6-1 and TRBJ1-2, with the D gene call left open. The bases read TGTGCCAGCAGTGAACCTACAGTATCTAACTATGGCTACACCTTC. This sequence encodes CASSEPTVSNYGYTF.